These 30 T cell receptor beta chains originate from one sample sequenced in a study of blood T cell repertoires in COVID-19. The method was immunoSEQ multiplex PCR; TCRdb's version includes in-frame clones alone and lacks a portion of them. The data contain about 150,000 clones, roughly nine tenths of them seen just once; the ten biggest clones take up 3% to 3.5%. The sequenced sample consisted of peripheral blood. The receptors were sampled from a woman in her fifties or sixties with active COVID-19.

CDR3 DNA: TGTGCCAGCAGCTCTTTAGGACAGGTTAATGAAAAACTGTTTTTT. This codes for CASSSLGQVNEKLFF. The genes are TRBV28 and TRBJ1-4, with 7 bases identical to TRBD1. V trimming: 6 bases; J trimming: 4 bases; junction bases outside the gene matches: 8. This CDR3 contains 15 residues. Germline loops: CDR1 MDHEN, CDR2 SYDVKM.

This sequence joins TRBV5-6 and TRBJ2-1, with D perhaps TRBD1 (6 bases). Deletions cut 1 base from V and 3 bases from J, with 8 bases between. The CDR3 totals 14 residues. CDR1 and CDR2 (germline): SGHDT, YYEEEE. DNA of the CDR3: TGTGCCAGCAGCTTGAGGGACATCTACAATGAGCAGTTCTTC. This translates into CASSLRDIYNEQFF.

The genes are TRBV6-5 and TRBJ2-7; 10 nucleotides align to TRBD1. The germline V gene encodes CDR1 MNHEY and CDR2 SVGAGI. The CDR3 length is 14 residues. Trimming took 6 bases from V and 2 from J; bases not matched to a gene: 4. CDR3 region: CASRGTGAPYEQYF. In DNA form, the CDR3 reads TGTGCCAGCAGAGGGACAGGGGCCCCCTACGAGCAGTACTTC.

The chain joins TRBV21-1 to TRBJ1-2. TRBV21-1 is listed as a pseudogene. There are 15 residues in the CDR3. CDR3 in DNA: TGTGCCAGCAGCAAACTCGGACTTCTAAACTATGGCTACACCTTC. Translating gives CASSKLGLLNYGYTF.

This clone was detected only a few times. The sample has other DNA sequences that encode this CDR3 too. The J gene is TRBJ2-7, the V gene TRBV5-1, with 10 bases that match TRBD1. The CDR3 totals 15 residues. J lost 4 bases, V lost 0 bases, and 4 bases had no gene match. Germline CDR1 reads SGHRS; CDR2 reads YFSETQ. For the CDR3, the DNA is TGCGCCAGCAGCTTGGGACAGGGGGCACTATACGAGCAGTACTTC. This encodes CASSLGQGALYEQYF. Full variable domain (missing parts from reference TRBV5-1 and TRBJ2-7): KAGVTQTPRYLIKTRGQQVTLSCSPISGHRSVSWYQQTPGQGLQFLFEYFSETQRNKGNFPGRFSGRQFSNSRSEMNVSTLELGDSALYLCASSLGQGALYEQYFGPGTRLTVT.

J is TRBJ2-1 and V is TRBV7-8; TRBD2 agrees at 9 bases. The CDR3 has 15 amino acids. Trimming removed 1 base from V and 6 bases from J; junction bases left unmatched: 4. Germline V gene sequence: CDR1 SGHVS, CDR2 FQNEAQ. CDR3 in DNA: TGTGCCAGCAGCTTAGGGACTAGCGACCTCAATGAGCAGTTCTTC. Amino acids: CASSLGTSDLNEQFF.

This clone was found once. J is TRBJ2-1 and V is TRBV4-1; 8 nucleotides agree with TRBD1. The V and J ends lost 1 base and 7 bases, in that order; junction bases with no gene match: 12. CDR1 MGHRA and CDR2 YSYEKL come from the germline V gene. The CDR3 covers 17 residues. In DNA form, the CDR3 reads TGCGCCAGCAGCCAAGGAATCGCGTCAGGGGGCAGGAATGAGCAGTTCTTC. It encodes CASSQGIASGGRNEQFF.

The rearrangement joins TRBV5-1 to TRBJ2-1; 13 bases map to TRBD2. The CDR3 runs to 16 residues. Germline trimming cut 3 bases from V and 7 bases from J; bases unmatched to any gene: 7. Germline CDR1 SGHRS, CDR2 YFSETQ. The CDR3 loop reads CASSSSGTSGTNEQFF. Here the CDR3 DNA reads TGCGCCAGCAGCTCCTCCGGGACTAGCGGGACTAATGAGCAGTTCTTC.

The J gene is TRBJ2-7, the V gene TRBV7-8, with 9 bases identical to TRBD1. Germline CDR1 reads SGHVS; CDR2 reads FQNEAQ. V gave up 1 base and J gave up 4 bases; unmatched junction bases: 17. The CDR3 has 19 amino acids. The CDR3, as DNA: TGTGCCAGCAGCTTAGGGCGGAACAGGGGGCTCGCCGCGAAGTACGAGCAGTACTTC. The encoded protein is CASSLGRNRGLAAKYEQYF.

This sequence joins TRBV4-3 and TRBJ1-2; 8 bases are shared with TRBD1. The junction had 6 bases not matched to a gene; V was cut back by 3 bases and J by 3 bases. This CDR3 has 15 amino acids. Germline loops: CDR1 LGHNA, CDR2 YSLEER. The CDR3 here is CASSHRTGSDYGYTF. As DNA, the CDR3 is TGCGCCAGCAGCCACCGGACAGGGTCAGACTATGGCTACACCTTC.

With regard to this clone: Additional DNA sequences in this sample encode the identical CDR3. V is TRBV3-1 (or the pseudogene TRBV3-2) and J is TRBJ1-2; D ambiguous. The CDR3 consists of 13 residues. Germline loops: CDR1 LGHDT, CDR2 YNNKEL (reference sequence). Trimming removed 1 base from V and 1 base from J, with 4 bases in between. This chain's CDR3 is CASSQAVNYGYTF. The CDR3 DNA is TGTGCCAGCAGCCAAGCAGTTAACTATGGCTACACCTTC.

The rearrangement links TRBV27 to TRBJ1-5, with 9 bases identical to TRBD1. Per germline, CDR1 MNHEY and CDR2 SMNVEV (reference sequence). This CDR3 region has 17 residues. V was pared by 5 bases and J by 1 base, with 9 bases of the junction left unmatched. CDR3 sequence reads: CASSLTGGAGSNQPQHF. The CDR3 coding sequence is TGTGCCAGCAGTCTCACAGGGGGCGCTGGGAGCAATCAGCCCCAGCATTTT.

This clone was found a few times. The genes are TRBV5-4 and TRBJ1-1; D not certain. The V and J ends lost 1 base and 4 bases respectively, with 14 bases between them. The CDR3 is 15 amino acids. Germline values: CDR1 SGHNT, CDR2 YYREEE (reference sequence). In DNA, the CDR3 is TGTGCCAGCAGCTTGCGGTGGTCCCCCGGCACTGAAGCTTTCTTT. As protein: CASSLRWSPGTEAFF.

V is TRBV6-2 or TRBV6-3 and J is TRBJ1-1; D perhaps matches TRBD1 (5 bases). The CDR3 spans 17 residues. The germline gives CDR1 MNHEY, CDR2 SVGEGT. Trimming stripped 1 base from V and 4 bases from J, with 19 bases between. In DNA form, the CDR3 reads TGTGCCAGCAGTTACTTCCGTGTGGGGGGGGAGGGCACTGAAGCTTTCTTT. Translating it yields CASSYFRVGGEGTEAFF.

V gene TRBV28 combines with J gene TRBJ1-2; 7 bases align to TRBD1. This CDR3 region has 13 residues. Looked up from germline, CDR1 is MDHEN and CDR2 is SYDVKM. V shed 6 bases and J 5 bases; nucleotides not matched to a gene: 6. The CDR3 is CASRGTVNYGYTF. DNA for the CDR3: TGTGCCAGCAGAGGGACAGTTAATTATGGCTACACCTTC.

This chain connects TRBV27 to TRBJ2-2, with a weak D call TRBD2 (6 bases). Trimming removed 3 bases at V and 4 bases at J, with 6 bases between. This CDR3 has 13 amino acids. Looked up from germline, CDR1 is MNHEY and CDR2 is SMNVEV (reference sequence). In nucleotides, the CDR3 is TGTGCCAGCAGTTTTAGCGGCACCGGGGAGCTGTTTTTT. Translated: CASSFSGTGELFF.

This chain connects TRBV5-1 to TRBJ2-1; D is undetermined. Per the germline V gene, CDR1 is SGHRS and CDR2 is YFSETQ. This CDR3 has 12 residues. Trimming removed 0 bases at V and 8 bases at J, with 6 bases between. CDR3 region: CASSLDYHEQFF. The DNA for the CDR3 is TGCGCCAGCAGCTTGGATTATCATGAGCAGTTCTTC.

V and J are TRBV5-1 and TRBJ1-2, with a possible D match to TRBD1 (5 bases). The CDR3 has 14 residues. V dropped 2 bases and J dropped 3 bases, with 11 bases sitting between them. The germline V gene encodes CDR1 SGHRS and CDR2 YFSETQ. This CDR3 reads CASSLGTGDYGYTF. CDR3 DNA sequence: TGCGCCAGCAGCTTAGGGACGGGGGACTATGGCTACACCTTC.

The chain is built from TRBV5-8 and TRBJ2-7, with D perhaps TRBD2 (6 bases). The CDR3 sequence is 14 residues long. Germline loops: CDR1 SGHTS, CDR2 YDEGEE. Trimming took 6 bases from V and 0 from J, leaving 13 bases between them. As DNA, the CDR3 is TGTGCCAGCATGACGGCCGGGGGCTCCTACGAGCAGTACTTC. It specifies CASMTAGGSYEQYF.

The chain combines TRBV21-1 with TRBJ1-4. TRBV21-1 represents a pseudogene. This CDR3 contains 15 residues. This CDR3 reads CASSKGGGVAEKLFF. Written as DNA, the CDR3 is TGTGCCAGCAGCAAGGGTGGAGGGGTGGCTGAAAAACTGTTTTTT.

The chain combines TRBV28 with TRBJ1-2, with TRBD1 matching 9 bases. The CDR3 length is 16 residues. After removal of 8 bases from V and 1 base from J, the junction contained 11 bases not matched to a gene. Looked up from germline, CDR1 is MDHEN and CDR2 is SYDVKM. CDR3 DNA sequence: TGTGCCAGCGTACCCGCCGGGGACAGGGTTAACTATGGCTACACCTTC. Translation gives CASVPAGDRVNYGYTF.

The rearrangement links TRBV28 to TRBJ2-1; 11 nucleotides align to TRBD2. Trimming removed 7 bases from V and 10 bases from J; junction bases left unmatched: 9. This CDR3 is built from 14 residues. The germline CDR1 and CDR2 sequences are MDHEN and SYDVKM. In DNA, the CDR3 is TGTGCCAGCAAGGGGCAACTAGCGGGAGACGAGCAGTTCTTC. This gives the protein CASKGQLAGDEQFF.

The J gene is TRBJ2-7, the V gene TRBV3-1 (or the pseudogene TRBV3-2); 9 nucleotides line up with TRBD2. The V gene's germline CDR1 is LGHDT and CDR2 YNNKEL (reference sequence). J was trimmed by 5 bases and V by 0 bases; bases with no gene match: 5. This CDR3 spans 15 amino acids. CDR3 coding DNA: TGTGCCAGCAGCCAAGATAAAGCGGGAGGCGACGAGCAGTACTTC. This translates into CASSQDKAGGDEQYF.

The chain is built from TRBV27 and TRBJ2-5; maybe TRBD1 (6 bases). The CDR3 is made up of 18 amino acids. Per the germline V gene, CDR1 is MNHEY and CDR2 is SMNVEV (reference sequence). V dropped 0 bases and J dropped 2 bases, with 19 bases sitting between them. The CDR3 protein is CASSLSGFNPGTQETQYF. DNA for the CDR3: TGTGCCAGCAGTTTATCGGGCTTCAACCCTGGGACACAAGAGACCCAGTACTTC.

The genes are TRBV24-1 and TRBJ1-1, with TRBD1 as a possible D gene (5 bases). The CDR3 spans 14 residues. V was pared by 0 bases and J by 1 base, with 5 bases between. Germline CDR1 is KGHDR and CDR2 is SFDVKD. The CDR3 sequence is CATSDLGANTEAFF. CDR3 bases: TGTGCCACCAGTGATTTGGGGGCGAACACTGAAGCTTTCTTT.

The J gene is TRBJ2-3, the V gene TRBV21-1; the table assigns TRBD2, which was not confirmed against the DNA. TRBV21-1 is tagged as a pseudogene. The CDR3 extends over 17 amino acids. The chain's CDR3 is CASSKVTSGRGTDTQYF. The CDR3 coding sequence is TGTGCCAGCAGCAAAGTCACTTCGGGTAGAGGCACAGATACGCAGTATTTT.

Note on this clone: The sample has other DNA sequences that encode this CDR3 too. The rearrangement uses TRBV11-2 and TRBJ2-5; 7 bases line up with TRBD1. CDR3 length equals 12 residues. Germline assignment: CDR1 SGHAT and CDR2 FQNNGV. J gave up 5 bases and V 3 bases, and 0 bases lay outside the gene matches. The DNA for the CDR3 is TGTGCCAGCAGCTTCAGGGGGGAGACCCAGTACTTC. Protein: CASSFRGETQYF.

The V gene is TRBV7-2, the J gene TRBJ2-2; 9 nucleotides line up with TRBD2. The CDR3 is 15 amino acids. CDR1 SGHTA and CDR2 FQGNSA come from the germline V gene. V was pared by 4 bases and J by 0 bases, with 0 bases of the junction left unmatched. CDR3 amino acids: CASSSSGANTGELFF. As DNA, the CDR3 is TGTGCCAGCAGCTCTAGCGGGGCGAACACCGGGGAGCTGTTTTTT.

The chain joins TRBV24-1 to TRBJ2-2; D is uncertain. Germline loops: CDR1 KGHDR, CDR2 SFDVKD. Trimming took 1 base from V and 1 from J, leaving 6 bases between them. The CDR3 extends over 15 amino acids. The CDR3 region is CATSDLAGNTGELFF. As DNA, the CDR3 is TGTGCCACCAGTGATTTAGCTGGGAACACCGGGGAGCTGTTTTTT.

The rearrangement links TRBV27 to TRBJ2-7, with 7 nucleotides matching TRBD2. CDR1 and CDR2 (germline): MNHEY, SMNVEV (reference sequence). This CDR3 is built from 13 residues. Trimming cost V 3 bases and J 1 base; bases outside gene matches: 0. The CDR3 DNA reads TGTGCCAGCAGTTTGCGGGGGTCCTACGAGCAGTACTTC. Amino acid sequence: CASSLRGSYEQYF.